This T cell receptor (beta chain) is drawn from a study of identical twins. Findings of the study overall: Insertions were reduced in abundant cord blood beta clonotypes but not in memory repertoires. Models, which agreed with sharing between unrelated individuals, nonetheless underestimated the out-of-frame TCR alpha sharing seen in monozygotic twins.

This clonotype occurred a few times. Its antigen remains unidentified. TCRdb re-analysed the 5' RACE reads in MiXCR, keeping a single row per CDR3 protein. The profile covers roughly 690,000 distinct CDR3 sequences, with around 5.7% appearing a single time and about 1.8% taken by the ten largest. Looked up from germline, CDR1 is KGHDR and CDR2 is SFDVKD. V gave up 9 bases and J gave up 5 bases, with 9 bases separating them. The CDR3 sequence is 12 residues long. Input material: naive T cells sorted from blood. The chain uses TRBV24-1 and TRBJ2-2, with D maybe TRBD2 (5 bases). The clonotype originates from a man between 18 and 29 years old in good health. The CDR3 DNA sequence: TGTGCCACCGGGAGAGGTACCGGGGAGCTGTTTTTT. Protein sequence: CATGRGTGELFF.